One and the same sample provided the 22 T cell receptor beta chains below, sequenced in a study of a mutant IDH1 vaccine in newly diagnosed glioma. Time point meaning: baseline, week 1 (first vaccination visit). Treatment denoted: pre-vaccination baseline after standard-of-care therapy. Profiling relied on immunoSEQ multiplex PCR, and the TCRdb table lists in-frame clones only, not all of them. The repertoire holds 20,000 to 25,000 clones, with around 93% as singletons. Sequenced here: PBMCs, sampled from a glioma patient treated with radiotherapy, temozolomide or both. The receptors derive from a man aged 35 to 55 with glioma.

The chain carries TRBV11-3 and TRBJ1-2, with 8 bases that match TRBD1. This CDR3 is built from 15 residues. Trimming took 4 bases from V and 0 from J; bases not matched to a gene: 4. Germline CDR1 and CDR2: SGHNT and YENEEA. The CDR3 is CASSSDREANYGYTF. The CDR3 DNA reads TGTGCCAGCAGCTCGGACAGGGAAGCTAACTATGGCTACACCTTC.

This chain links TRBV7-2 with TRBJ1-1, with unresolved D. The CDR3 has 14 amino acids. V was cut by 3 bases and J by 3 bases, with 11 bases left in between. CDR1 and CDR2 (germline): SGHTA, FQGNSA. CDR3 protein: CASSLDSGDTEAFF. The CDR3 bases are TGTGCCAGCAGCTTGGACTCAGGTGACACTGAAGCTTTCTTT.

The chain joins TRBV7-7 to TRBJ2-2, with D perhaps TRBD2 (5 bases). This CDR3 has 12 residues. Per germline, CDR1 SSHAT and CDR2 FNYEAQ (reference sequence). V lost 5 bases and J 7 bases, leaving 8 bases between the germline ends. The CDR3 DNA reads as TGTGCCAGCAGCAAACTAGGCGGGGAGCTGTTTTTT. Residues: CASSKLGGELFF.

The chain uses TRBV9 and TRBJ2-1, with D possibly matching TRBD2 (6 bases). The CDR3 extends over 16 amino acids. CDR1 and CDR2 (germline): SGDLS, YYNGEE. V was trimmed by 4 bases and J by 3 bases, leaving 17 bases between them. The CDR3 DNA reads TGTGCCAGCAGCTCTCCATCTAGCGCCCGCTACAATGAGCAGTTCTTC. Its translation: CASSSPSSARYNEQFF.

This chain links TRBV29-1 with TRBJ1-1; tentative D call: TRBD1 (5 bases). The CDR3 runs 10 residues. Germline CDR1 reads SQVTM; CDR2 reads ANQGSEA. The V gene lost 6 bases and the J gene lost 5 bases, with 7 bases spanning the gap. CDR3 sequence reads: CSVRGTEAFF. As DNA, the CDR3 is TGCAGCGTCCGGGGGACTGAAGCTTTCTTT. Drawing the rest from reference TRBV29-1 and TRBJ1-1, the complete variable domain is SAVISQKPSRDICQRGTSLTIQCQVDSQVTMMFWYRQQPGQSLTLIATANQGSEATYESGFVIDKFPISRPNLTFSTLTVSNMSPEDSSIYLCSVRGTEAFFGQGTRLTVV.

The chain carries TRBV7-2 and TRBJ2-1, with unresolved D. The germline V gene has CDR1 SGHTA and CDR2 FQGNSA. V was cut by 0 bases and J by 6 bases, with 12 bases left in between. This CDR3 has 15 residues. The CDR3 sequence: CASSLASGPVNEQFF. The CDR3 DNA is TGTGCCAGCAGCTTAGCGTCCGGCCCAGTCAATGAGCAGTTCTTC.

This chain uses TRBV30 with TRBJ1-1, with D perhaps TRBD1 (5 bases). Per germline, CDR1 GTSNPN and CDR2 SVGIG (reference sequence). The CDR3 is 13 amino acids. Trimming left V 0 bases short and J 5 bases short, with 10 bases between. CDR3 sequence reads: CAWSVNRGTEAFF. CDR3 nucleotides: TGTGCCTGGAGTGTAAATAGGGGAACTGAAGCTTTCTTT.

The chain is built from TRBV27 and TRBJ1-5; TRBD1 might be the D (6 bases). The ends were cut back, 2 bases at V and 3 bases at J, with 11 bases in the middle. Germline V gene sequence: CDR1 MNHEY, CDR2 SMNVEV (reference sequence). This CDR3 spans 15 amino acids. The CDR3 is CASSLAQGPNQPQHF. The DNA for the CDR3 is TGTGCCAGCAGTTTAGCACAGGGCCCCAATCAGCCCCAGCATTTT.

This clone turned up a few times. The CDR3 region has the DNA TGTGCCAGCAGCTTAAAGGTCGTAGCGGATGAGCAGTTCTTC. Residues: CASSLKVVADEQFF. The rearrangement links TRBV7-8 to TRBJ2-1, with D tentatively TRBD2 (6 bases). The CDR3 is made up of 14 amino acids. Trimming removed 2 bases from V and 8 bases from J, with 13 bases in between. Germline loops: CDR1 SGHVS, CDR2 FQNEAQ.

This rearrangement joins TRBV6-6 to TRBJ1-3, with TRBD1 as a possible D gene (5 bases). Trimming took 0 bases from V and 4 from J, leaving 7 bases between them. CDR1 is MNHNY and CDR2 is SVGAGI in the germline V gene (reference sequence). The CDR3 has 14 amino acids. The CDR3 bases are TGTGCCAGCAGTTACTCAAGACAGGGAAACACCATATATTTT. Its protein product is CASSYSRQGNTIYF.

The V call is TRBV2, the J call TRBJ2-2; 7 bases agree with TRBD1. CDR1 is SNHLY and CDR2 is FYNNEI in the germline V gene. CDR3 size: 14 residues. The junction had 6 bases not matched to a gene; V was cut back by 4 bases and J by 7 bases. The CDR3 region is CASSVRGPGGELFF. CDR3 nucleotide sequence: TGTGCCAGCAGTGTGAGGGGGCCCGGCGGGGAGCTGTTTTTT.

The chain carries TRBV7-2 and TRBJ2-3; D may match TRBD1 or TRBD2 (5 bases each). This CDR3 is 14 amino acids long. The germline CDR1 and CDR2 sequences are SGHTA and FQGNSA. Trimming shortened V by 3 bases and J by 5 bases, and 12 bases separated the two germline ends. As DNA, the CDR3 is TGTGCCAGCAGCTTGGGCCGGGGCGAAGATACGCAGTATTTT. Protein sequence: CASSLGRGEDTQYF.

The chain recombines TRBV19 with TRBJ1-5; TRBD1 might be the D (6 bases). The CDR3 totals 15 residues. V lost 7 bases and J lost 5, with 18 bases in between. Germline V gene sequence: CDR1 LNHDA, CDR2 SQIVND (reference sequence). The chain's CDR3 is CASTLVDGGYQPQHF. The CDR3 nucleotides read TGTGCCAGTACCCTCGTGGATGGGGGCTATCAGCCCCAGCATTTT. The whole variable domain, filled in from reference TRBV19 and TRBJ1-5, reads DGGITQSPKYLFRKEGQNVTLSCEQNLNHDAMYWYRQDPGQGLRLIYYSQIVNDFQKGDIAEGYSVSREKKESFPLTVTSAQKNPTAFYLCASTLVDGGYQPQHFGDGTRLSIL.

CDR3 loop: CATSGLTSGPTYEQYF. As DNA, the CDR3 is TGTGCCACCAGCGGACTTACTAGCGGGCCCACCTACGAGCAGTACTTC. The chain combines TRBV15 with TRBJ2-5; 9 nucleotides align to TRBD2. The DNA end lines up better with TRBJ2-7; the J call may be wrong. Germline loops: CDR1 LNHNV, CDR2 YYDKDF (reference sequence). The CDR3 sequence is 16 residues long.

The CDR3 region is CASSAQIGRISGNTIYF. In DNA, the CDR3 is TGTGCCAGCAGCGCCCAAATCGGACGGATCTCTGGAAACACCATATATTTT. The rearrangement joins TRBV11-2 to TRBJ1-3; no definite D call. V gave up 5 bases and J gave up 0 bases, with 17 bases separating them. The CDR3 totals 17 residues. Germline assignment: CDR1 SGHAT and CDR2 FQNNGV.

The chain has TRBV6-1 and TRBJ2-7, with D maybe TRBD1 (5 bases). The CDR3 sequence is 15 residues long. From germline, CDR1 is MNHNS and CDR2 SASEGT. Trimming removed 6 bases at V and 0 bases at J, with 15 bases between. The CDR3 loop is CASRQGRAPSYEQYF. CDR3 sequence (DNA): TGTGCCAGCAGGCAGGGCAGGGCCCCCTCCTACGAGCAGTACTTC.

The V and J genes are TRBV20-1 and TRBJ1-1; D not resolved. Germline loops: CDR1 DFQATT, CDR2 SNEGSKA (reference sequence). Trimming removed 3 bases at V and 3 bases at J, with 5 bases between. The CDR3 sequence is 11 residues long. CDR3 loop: CSASRDTEAFF. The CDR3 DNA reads TGCAGTGCTAGCAGAGACACTGAAGCTTTCTTT.

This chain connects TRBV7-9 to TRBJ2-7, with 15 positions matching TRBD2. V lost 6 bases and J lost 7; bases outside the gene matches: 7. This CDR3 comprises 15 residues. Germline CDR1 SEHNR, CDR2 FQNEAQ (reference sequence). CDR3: CASSFGLAGGREQYF. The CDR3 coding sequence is TGTGCCAGCAGTTTCGGACTAGCGGGGGGGCGTGAGCAGTACTTC.

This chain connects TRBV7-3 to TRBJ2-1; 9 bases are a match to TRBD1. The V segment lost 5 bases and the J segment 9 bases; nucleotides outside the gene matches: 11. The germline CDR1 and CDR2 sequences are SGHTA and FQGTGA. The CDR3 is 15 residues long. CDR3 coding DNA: TGTGCCAGCAGCCCCCAGGGACAGGGAGTGGTTGAGCAGTTCTTC. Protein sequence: CASSPQGQGVVEQFF.

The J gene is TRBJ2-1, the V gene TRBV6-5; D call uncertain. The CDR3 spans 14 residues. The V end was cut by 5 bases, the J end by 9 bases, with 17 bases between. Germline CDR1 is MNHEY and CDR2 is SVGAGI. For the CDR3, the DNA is TGTGCCAGCAGTCCCTCCGCAGGCTATGGTGAGCAGTTCTTC. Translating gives CASSPSAGYGEQFF.

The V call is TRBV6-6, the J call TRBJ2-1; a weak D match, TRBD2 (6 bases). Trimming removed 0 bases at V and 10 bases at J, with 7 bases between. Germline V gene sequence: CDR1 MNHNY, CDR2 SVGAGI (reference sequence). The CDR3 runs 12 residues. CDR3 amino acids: CASSYSEGEQFF. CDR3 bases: TGTGCCAGCAGTTACTCGGAGGGGGAGCAGTTCTTC.

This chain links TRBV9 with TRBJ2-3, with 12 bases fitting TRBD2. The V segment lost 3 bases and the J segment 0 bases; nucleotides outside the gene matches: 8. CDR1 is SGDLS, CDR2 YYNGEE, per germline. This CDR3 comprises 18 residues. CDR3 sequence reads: CASSATWGTSGSTDTQYF. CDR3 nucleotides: TGTGCCAGCAGCGCGACCTGGGGGACTAGCGGGAGCACAGATACGCAGTATTTT.